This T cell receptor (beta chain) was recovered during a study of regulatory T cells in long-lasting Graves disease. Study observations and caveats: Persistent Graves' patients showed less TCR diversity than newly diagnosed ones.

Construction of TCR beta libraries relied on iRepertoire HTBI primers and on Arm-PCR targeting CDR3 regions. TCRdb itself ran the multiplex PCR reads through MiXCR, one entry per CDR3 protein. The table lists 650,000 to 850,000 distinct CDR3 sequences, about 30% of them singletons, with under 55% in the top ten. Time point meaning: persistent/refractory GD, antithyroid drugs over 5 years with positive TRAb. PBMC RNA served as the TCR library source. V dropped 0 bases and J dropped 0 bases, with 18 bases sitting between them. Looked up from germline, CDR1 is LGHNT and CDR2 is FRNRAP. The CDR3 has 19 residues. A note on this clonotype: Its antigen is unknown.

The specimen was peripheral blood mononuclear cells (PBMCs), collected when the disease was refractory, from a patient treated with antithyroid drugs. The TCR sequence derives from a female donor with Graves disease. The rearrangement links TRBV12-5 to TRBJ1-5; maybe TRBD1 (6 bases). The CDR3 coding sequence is TGTGCTAGTGGTTTGGTACTCGGGGACAAACTTTTTAGCAATCAGCCCCAGCATTTT. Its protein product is CASGLVLGDKLFSNQPQHF.